This T cell receptor (beta chain) is from a study of T-cell reconstitution after alpha-beta-depleted transplantation in children. V was cut by 0 bases and J by 6 bases, with 10 bases left in between. Germline CDR1 LGHNA, CDR2 YSLEER. The CDR3 spans 14 residues. Notes on this clonotype: Antigen unknown.

Unique molecular identifiers were incorporated during preparation of the TCRbeta library. MiXCR, applied by TCRdb to the PCR reads, yields one record per CDR3 protein. Of fewer than 700,000 distinct CDR3 sequences in the sample, 10% to 15% were seen once. Study outcomes and limitations: Several hundred expanded graft clones reportedly supplied alpha-beta T cells about two months after transplant. Recipient T cells and thymic progenitors that survived were the source of the high TCRbeta diversity seen at day 60 in some patients. A year had passed since transplant, and T-cell counts and diversity by then came mostly from newly produced T cells.

Sequencing used PBMCs, mostly from graft donor cells, obtained 360 days after TCRalphabeta/CD19-depleted stem cell transplant. This TCR was sampled from a male patient aged 10 to 17 who had a stem cell transplant for acute myeloid leukemia, so the T cells may come from the graft donor. This chain joins TRBV4-3 and TRBJ2-3; either TRBD1 or TRBD2 may fit D (6 bases each). CDR3 in amino acids: CASSQDVGGDTQYF. CDR3 sequence (DNA): TGCGCCAGCAGCCAAGACGTGGGGGGCGATACGCAGTATTTT.